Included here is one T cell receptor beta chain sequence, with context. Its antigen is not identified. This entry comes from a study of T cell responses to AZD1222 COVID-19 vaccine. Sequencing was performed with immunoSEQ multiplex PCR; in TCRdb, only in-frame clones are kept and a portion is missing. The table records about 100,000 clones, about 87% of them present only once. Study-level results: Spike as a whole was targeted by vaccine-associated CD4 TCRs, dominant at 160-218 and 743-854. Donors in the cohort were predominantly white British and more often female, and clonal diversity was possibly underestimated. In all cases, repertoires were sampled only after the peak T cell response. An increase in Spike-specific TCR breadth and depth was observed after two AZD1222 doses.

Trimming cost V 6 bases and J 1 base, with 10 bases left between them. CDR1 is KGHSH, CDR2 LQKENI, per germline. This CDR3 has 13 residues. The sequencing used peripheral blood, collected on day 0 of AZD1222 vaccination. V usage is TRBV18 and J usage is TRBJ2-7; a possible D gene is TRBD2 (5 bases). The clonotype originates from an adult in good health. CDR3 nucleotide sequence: TGTGCCAGCTCCGAACTAGAATCCTACGAGCAGTACTTC. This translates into CASSELESYEQYF.